This T cell receptor (beta chain) derives from a study of blood T cell repertoires in COVID-19. As for the study in general: Sources were T cells, B-cell-depleted T cells, or PBMCs; the material itself was cDNA or gDNA.

This CDR3 has 13 amino acids. The germline gives CDR1 MDHEN, CDR2 SYDVKM. Trimming pared 11 bases from V and 5 bases from J, leaving 16 bases between. Assay: immunoSEQ multiplex PCR; the TCRdb copy retains only in-frame clones and omits some. The sample holds roughly 65,000 clones; 60% to 85% are singletons and the top ten take 16%. Material for sequencing was peripheral blood. This sequence originates from a man between 60 and 75 years old with acute or convalescent COVID-19. The chain joins TRBV28 to TRBJ2-1; TRBD1 might be the D (6 bases). The CDR3 is CASGQGYNNEQFF. The CDR3 DNA reads TGTGCCTCGGGGCAGGGGTATAACAATGAGCAGTTCTTC.